Below, 28 T cell receptor beta chains from the same sample are listed, as sequenced in a study of T cell repertoires in cytomegalovirus infection. TCRdb ran MiXCR on the reads and lists one entry per CDR3 protein. The sample has 300,000 to 450,000 distinct CDR3 sequences, around a sixth seen once. The sequenced sample was PBMCs. The source of these receptors is a human donor in good health (CMV status not recorded). Some clones in this sample may be carry-over from other donors' samples.

The gene calls are TRBV11-2 and TRBJ2-7; 9 nucleotides agree with TRBD2. This CDR3 region has 16 residues. V shed 4 bases and J 1 base; nucleotides not matched to a gene: 8. Germline V CDR1 and CDR2: SGHAT, FQNNGV. The CDR3 region is CASSSIRRGGSYEQYF. The CDR3 DNA sequence: TGTGCCAGCAGCTCAATTAGGCGGGGGGGATCCTACGAGCAGTACTTC.

This clonotype was seen a few times. The V and J genes are TRBV5-1 and TRBJ2-5; no firm D call. V was pared by 4 bases and J by 1 base, with 8 bases between. This CDR3 is 13 amino acids long. The germline CDR1 and CDR2 sequences are SGHRS and YFSETQ. The CDR3 DNA is TGCGCCAGCAGCGTCGACGGCCAAGAGACCCAGTACTTC. It encodes CASSVDGQETQYF. Full variable domain (remainder filled in from reference TRBV5-1 and TRBJ2-5): KAGVTQTPRYLIKTRGQQVTLSCSPISGHRSVSWYQQTPGQGLQFLFEYFSETQRNKGNFPGRFSGRQFSNSRSEMNVSTLELGDSALYLCASSVDGQETQYFGPGTRLLVL.

The sample holds one count of this clonotype. The V gene is TRBV27, the J gene TRBJ2-7; D might be TRBD2 (6 bases). Germline loops: CDR1 MNHEY, CDR2 SMNVEV (reference sequence). The CDR3 is 17 amino acids. V dropped 3 bases and J dropped 5 bases, with 23 bases sitting between them. For the CDR3, the DNA is TGTGCCAGCAGTTTTTCAGGCTTGGGCCGAGGCGGGGACGAGCAGTACTTC. This codes for CASSFSGLGRGGDEQYF.

This clonotype was seen repeatedly, ten times or more. The rearrangement joins TRBV6-2 or TRBV6-3 to TRBJ1-1; D is possibly TRBD1 (6 bases). Trimming removed 8 bases from V and 1 base from J, with 23 bases in between. Germline CDR1 and CDR2: MNHEY and SVGEGT. The CDR3 length is 17 residues. The CDR3 loop reads CASRGVWERGRNTEAFF. The CDR3 region has the DNA TGTGCCAGCCGCGGGGTATGGGAGCGGGGGCGGAACACTGAAGCTTTCTTT.

The chain couples TRBV15 to TRBJ2-7, with 9 bases matching TRBD2. Germline V gene sequence: CDR1 LNHNV, CDR2 YYDKDF (reference sequence). The junction had 5 bases not matched to a gene; V was cut back by 1 base and J by 1 base. This CDR3 comprises 16 residues. The CDR3, as DNA: TGTGCCACCAGCAGAGCCCCTCTAGCGGGGTCCTACGAGCAGTACTTC. It encodes CATSRAPLAGSYEQYF.

The chain is built from TRBV5-1 and TRBJ2-6; D remains ambiguous. V lost 8 bases and J 3 bases, leaving 6 bases between the germline ends. CDR3 length: 12 amino acids. Per the germline V gene, CDR1 is SGHRS and CDR2 is YFSETQ. The CDR3 spells CARQIGANVLTF. CDR3 coding DNA: TGCGCCAGACAGATTGGGGCCAACGTCCTGACTTTC.

In the case of this clonotype: Given a much more abundant clone one base away, this may be a read error. The chain couples TRBV2 to TRBJ2-2; D is unresolved. CDR1 and CDR2 (germline): SNHLY, FYNNEI. V lost 6 bases to trimming and J lost 6 bases, with 5 bases between them. The CDR3 is made up of 11 amino acids. The CDR3 DNA follows: TGTGCCAGCAGGAGGTCCGGGGAGCTGTTTTTT. Translating it yields CASRRSGELFF. Drawing the rest from reference TRBV2 and TRBJ2-2, the complete variable domain is EPEVTQTPSHQVTQMGQEVILRCVPISNHLYFYWYRQILGQKVEFLVSFYNNEISEKSEIFDDQFSVERPDGSNFTLKIRSTKLEDSAMYFCASRRSGELFFGEGSRLTVL.

The V call is TRBV11-2, the J call TRBJ1-3; weak D call: TRBD1 (6 bases). The CDR3 has 15 residues. V lost 3 bases and J lost 0, with 9 bases in between. The germline CDR1 and CDR2 sequences are SGHAT and FQNNGV. The CDR3 is CASSFRGLSGNTIYF. The CDR3 DNA follows: TGTGCCAGCAGCTTCAGGGGCCTCTCTGGAAACACCATATATTTT.

The chain recombines TRBV29-1 with TRBJ2-1; D uncertain. The CDR3 extends over 13 amino acids. V lost 6 bases, J lost 0 bases, and 9 bases lay in between. Germline lookup yields CDR1 SQVTM and CDR2 ANQGSEA. CDR3 in DNA: TGCAGCGTAACAGCTCGCTCCTACAATGAGCAGTTCTTC. It specifies CSVTARSYNEQFF.

Worth noting for this clonotype: One base away lies a much larger clone, so this may be a sequencing read error. The genes are TRBV4-1 and TRBJ2-7; D gene unclear. CDR3 length equals 14 residues. V lost 4 bases to trimming and J lost 2 bases, with 12 bases between them. The germline V gene encodes CDR1 MGHRA and CDR2 YSYEKL. The CDR3 is CASSLKTEPYEQYF. CDR3 DNA sequence: TGCGCCAGCAGCCTGAAGACGGAACCCTACGAGCAGTACTTC.

CDR3 DNA sequence: TGTGCTAGTGGTTTGAATCCACTTGTTGATGAGCAGTTCTTC. Translated, it gives CASGLNPLVDEQFF. The V call is TRBV12-5, the J call TRBJ2-1; D gene ambiguous. The CDR3 spans 14 residues. Germline CDR1 LGHNT, CDR2 FRNRAP. V was trimmed by 2 bases and J by 8 bases, leaving 13 bases between them.

This clonotype appeared many times. The J gene is TRBJ2-1, the V gene TRBV7-2; TRBD2 matches 7 bases. The CDR3 covers 14 residues. Germline CDR1 and CDR2: SGHTA and FQGNSA. The V gene end was trimmed by 4 bases and the J gene end by 7 bases; junction bases not matched to a gene: 7. Here the CDR3 reads CASSSDFSGNEQFF. As DNA, the CDR3 is TGTGCCAGCAGCTCCGATTTTAGCGGGAATGAGCAGTTCTTC.

This clonotype showed up many times. The chain has TRBV12-3 or TRBV12-4 and TRBJ1-3; unclear D gene. The CDR3 is 17 residues long. The V gene lost 0 bases and the J gene lost 2 bases, with 14 bases spanning the gap. The chain's CDR3 is CASSLAVTLKPGNTIYF. The CDR3, as DNA: TGTGCCAGCAGTTTAGCGGTGACCCTTAAGCCTGGAAACACCATATATTTT.

Only a few counts were recorded for this clonotype. The chain employs TRBV27 and TRBJ2-7, with D perhaps TRBD1 (6 bases). This CDR3 spans 13 amino acids. Germline CDR1 reads MNHEY; CDR2 reads SMNVEV (reference sequence). Trimming took off 5 bases at V and 3 bases at J, with 11 bases between the two ends. CDR3 protein: CASSRGQYYEQYF. In DNA, the CDR3 is TGTGCCAGCAGTCGCGGACAGTACTACGAGCAGTACTTC.

The chain carries TRBV12-3 or TRBV12-4 and TRBJ1-5; the D is unclear. V shed 3 bases and J shed 0 bases, with 15 bases lying between them. The CDR3 loop spans 17 amino acids. CDR3 coding DNA: TGTGCCAGCAGTTTTTCTAGGTCCCTTTATAGCAATCAGCCCCAGCATTTT. It specifies CASSFSRSLYSNQPQHF.

V and J are TRBV15 and TRBJ2-3; no firm D call. Germline V CDR1 and CDR2: LNHNV, YYDKDF (reference sequence). The V end lost 3 bases, the J end lost 0 bases, and 16 bases lay between the germline ends. This CDR3 is 17 amino acids long. The DNA of the CDR3 is TGTGCCACCAGCAGGGGTAGGGCATTAGGGAGCACAGATACGCAGTATTTT. Its translation: CATSRGRALGSTDTQYF.

The chain recombines TRBV20-1 with TRBJ1-1, with 9 bases identical to TRBD1. The germline V gene encodes CDR1 DFQATT and CDR2 SNEGSKA (reference sequence). The CDR3 extends over 14 amino acids. V was pared by 1 base and J by 5 bases, with 5 bases of the junction left unmatched. This CDR3 is CSARVPGQGTEAFF. The CDR3 region has the DNA TGCAGTGCTAGAGTTCCGGGACAGGGTACTGAAGCTTTCTTT.

Ten or more counts support this clonotype. The genes are TRBV2 and TRBJ2-7; D is ambiguous. This CDR3 region has 13 residues. Germline V gene data show CDR1 as SNHLY and CDR2 as FYNNEI. The V and J ends lost 4 bases and 2 bases respectively, with 9 bases between them. Written as DNA, the CDR3 is TGTGCCAGCAGTGTAGGGCAGCCCTACGAGCAGTACTTC. Translation: CASSVGQPYEQYF.

This clonotype showed up just a few times. The chain has TRBV7-8 and TRBJ2-3; the D call may be TRBD1 or TRBD2 (5 bases each). The CDR3 covers 15 residues. CDR1 and CDR2 from the germline V gene are SGHVS and FQNEAQ. Trimming pared 6 bases from V and 2 bases from J, leaving 15 bases between. In DNA form, the CDR3 reads TGTGCCAGCAGACAAAAGACAGCGGTCACAGATACGCAGTATTTT. Protein product: CASRQKTAVTDTQYF.

This clonotype showed up many times. CDR3 residues: CASGTSGGLSSYEQYF. In DNA form, the CDR3 reads TGTGCCAGCGGGACTAGCGGGGGGCTCAGCTCCTACGAGCAGTACTTC. The chain links TRBV2 to TRBJ2-7, with 15 positions matching TRBD2. The CDR3 totals 16 residues. With V trimmed by 8 bases and J by 0 bases, 5 bases remained unmatched. CDR1 is SNHLY, CDR2 FYNNEI, per germline.

The rearrangement uses TRBV3-1 and TRBJ2-7; D is possibly TRBD1 or TRBD2 (5 bases each). CDR1 and CDR2 from the germline V gene are LGHDT and YNNKEL (reference sequence). V was trimmed by 3 bases and J by 6 bases, leaving 12 bases between them. The CDR3 extends over 13 amino acids. The CDR3 DNA follows: TGTGCCAGCAGCCAGGGGACCCCGGGCGAGCAGTACTTC. Amino acid sequence: CASSQGTPGEQYF.

In its sample, this clonotype was seen a few times. The chain uses TRBV6-6 and TRBJ1-3, with 8 bases matching TRBD1. Germline assignment: CDR1 MNHNY and CDR2 SVGAGI (reference sequence). The CDR3 length is 16 residues. V lost 5 bases and J lost 0; bases outside the gene matches: 6. In nucleotides, the CDR3 is TGTGCCAGCAGTCTACAGGGGACAGGCTCTGGAAACACCATATATTTT. It yields the protein CASSLQGTGSGNTIYF.

This clonotype appeared many times. This chain links TRBV7-2 with TRBJ2-5, with a tentative D call TRBD2 (6 bases). Trimming cost V 3 bases and J 0 bases, with 8 bases left between them. The CDR3 totals 14 residues. The germline V gene has CDR1 SGHTA and CDR2 FQGNSA. The CDR3 DNA sequence: TGTGCCAGCAGCTTGGACTACAACCAAGAGACCCAGTACTTC. Amino acids: CASSLDYNQETQYF.

This clonotype showed up just once. This chain joins TRBV7-9 and TRBJ2-7; weak D call: TRBD1 (6 bases). The CDR3 extends over 12 amino acids. Trimming stripped 3 bases from V and 8 bases from J, with 11 bases between. Germline CDR1 reads SEHNR; CDR2 reads FQNEAQ (reference sequence). The DNA of the CDR3 is TGTGCCAGCAGCTTCCAGGGGACACAGCAGTACTTC. Translating gives CASSFQGTQQYF.

The rearrangement joins TRBV7-6 to TRBJ2-1, with 12 bases lining up with TRBD2. The germline gives CDR1 SGHVS, CDR2 FNYEAQ. The CDR3 sequence is 16 residues long. V lost 5 bases and J lost 6; bases outside the gene matches: 8. CDR3 loop: CASSPSLLAGGNEQFF. The CDR3 region has the DNA TGTGCCAGCAGCCCTTCTCTACTAGCGGGAGGCAATGAGCAGTTCTTC.

This clonotype was detected only a few times. The rearrangement uses TRBV19 and TRBJ2-2; 8 nucleotides agree with TRBD1. The J segment lost 5 bases and the V segment lost 10 bases, leaving 15 bases of the junction unmatched. In germline, CDR1 is LNHDA, CDR2 SQIVND (reference sequence). This CDR3 region has 16 residues. CDR3 region: CANGTGPPSYTGELFF. In DNA form, the CDR3 reads TGTGCCAATGGGACAGGTCCACCGTCGTATACCGGGGAGCTGTTTTTT.

The rearrangement uses TRBV5-1 and TRBJ2-1, with TRBD2 as a possible D gene (5 bases). CDR1 and CDR2 from the germline V gene are SGHRS and YFSETQ. The CDR3 totals 14 residues. Deletions cut 3 bases from V and 9 bases from J, with 16 bases between. In DNA form, the CDR3 reads TGCGCCAGCAGCTCCATAGAGGGCTTAAGTGAGCAGTTCTTC. Residues: CASSSIEGLSEQFF.

The chain is built from TRBV29-1 and TRBJ2-7; D remains ambiguous. The CDR3 sequence is 13 residues long. Germline CDR1 and CDR2: SQVTM and ANQGSEA. V was clipped by 8 bases and J by 0 bases, with 14 bases between them. The CDR3 is CSSDASSSYEQYF. The CDR3 region has the DNA TGCAGCTCTGACGCGTCGAGCTCCTACGAGCAGTACTTC.